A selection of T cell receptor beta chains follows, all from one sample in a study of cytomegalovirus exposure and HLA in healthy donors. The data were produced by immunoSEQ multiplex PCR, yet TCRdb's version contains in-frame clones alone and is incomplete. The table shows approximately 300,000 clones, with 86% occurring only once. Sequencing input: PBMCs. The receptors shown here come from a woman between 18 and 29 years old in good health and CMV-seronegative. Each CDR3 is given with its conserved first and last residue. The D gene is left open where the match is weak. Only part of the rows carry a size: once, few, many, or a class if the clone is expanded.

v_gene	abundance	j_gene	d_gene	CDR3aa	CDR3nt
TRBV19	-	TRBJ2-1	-	CASTPTLVAAHNEQFF	TGTGCCAGTACCCCAACCCTAGTGGCGGCACACAATGAGCAGTTCTTC
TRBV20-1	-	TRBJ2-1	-	CSARDQRQQFF	TGCAGTGCTAGAGATCAGCGCCAGCAGTTCTTC
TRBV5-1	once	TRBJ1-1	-	CASSFGGSQNTEAFF	TGCGCCAGCAGCTTCGGAGGCAGTCAGAACACTGAAGCTTTCTTT
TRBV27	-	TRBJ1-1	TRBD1	CASSLKDRGYAGAFF	TGTGCCAGCAGTTTGAAAGACAGGGGGTACGCTGGGGCTTTCTTT
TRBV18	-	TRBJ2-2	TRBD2	CASSPPNSGSRIGELFF	TGTGCCAGCTCACCACCGAATAGCGGGAGTAGGATCGGGGAGCTGTTTTTT
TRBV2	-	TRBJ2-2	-	CASSEGYKNTGELFF	TGTGCCAGCAGTGAAGGGTACAAGAACACCGGGGAGCTGTTTTTT
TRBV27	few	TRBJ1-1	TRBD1	CASSSGQGGTEAFF	TGTGCCAGCAGTTCAGGACAGGGGGGCACTGAAGCTTTCTTT
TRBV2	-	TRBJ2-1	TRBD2	CASRGTSGSNEQFF	TGTGCCAGCAGGGGGACTAGCGGGAGCAATGAGCAGTTCTTC
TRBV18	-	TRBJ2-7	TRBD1	CASSPTGAEQYF	TGTGCCAGCTCCCCGACAGGGGCAGAGCAGTACTTC
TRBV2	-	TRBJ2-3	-	CASSVGGAGTDTQYF	TGTGCCAGCAGTGTTGGCGGAGCCGGCACAGATACGCAGTATTTT
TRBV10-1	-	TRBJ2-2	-	CASSEWTTNTGELFF	TGCGCCAGCAGTGAGTGGACAACGAACACCGGGGAGCTGTTTTTT
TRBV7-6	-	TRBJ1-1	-	CASRLGENTEAFF	TGTGCCAGCAGACTTGGAGAGAACACTGAAGCTTTCTTT
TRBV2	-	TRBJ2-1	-	CASSGDSDEQFF	TGTGCCAGCAGTGGAGATTCCGATGAGCAGTTCTTC
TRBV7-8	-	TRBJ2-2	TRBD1	CASSHTGTGNTGELFF	TGTGCCAGCAGCCACACCGGGACAGGGAACACCGGGGAGCTGTTTTTT
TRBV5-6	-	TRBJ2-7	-	CASSPEGAGSYEQYF	TGTGCCAGCAGCCCGGAGGGAGCGGGTAGTTACGAGCAGTACTTC
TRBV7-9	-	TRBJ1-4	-	CASSPPPGVDEKLFF	TGTGCCAGCAGCCCCCCTCCGGGGGTAGATGAAAAACTGTTTTTT
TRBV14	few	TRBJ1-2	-	CASSQVGAGNYGYTF	TGTGCCAGCAGCCAAGTGGGTGCAGGGAACTATGGCTACACCTTC
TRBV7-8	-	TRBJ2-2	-	CASSPRGELFF	TGTGCCAGCAGCCCCCGCGGGGAGCTGTTTTTT
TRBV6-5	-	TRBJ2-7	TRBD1	CASSYSWTGSHEQYF	TGTGCCAGCAGTTACTCTTGGACAGGGTCTCACGAGCAGTACTTC
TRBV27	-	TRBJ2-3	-	CASSWGPGLGNTQYF	TGTGCCAGCAGCTGGGGGCCTGGACTGGGGAATACGCAGTATTTT
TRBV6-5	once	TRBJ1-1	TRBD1	CASSYGQGNTEAFF	TGTGCCAGCAGTTACGGACAGGGGAACACTGAAGCTTTCTTT
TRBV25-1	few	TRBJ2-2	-	CASNQGWGGELFF	TGTGCCAGTAACCAGGGGTGGGGCGGGGAGCTGTTTTTT
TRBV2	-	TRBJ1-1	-	CASSKDETEAFF	TGTGCCAGCAGTAAAGATGAGACTGAAGCTTTCTTT
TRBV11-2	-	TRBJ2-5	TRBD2	CASRRRGLALETQYF	TGTGCCAGCAGGCGGCGGGGACTAGCGTTGGAGACCCAGTACTTC
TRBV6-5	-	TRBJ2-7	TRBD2	CASSGRRRSYEQYF	TGTGCCAGCAGCGGGAGGCGGCGCTCCTACGAGCAGTACTTC
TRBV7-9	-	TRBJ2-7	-	CASSASYEQYF	TGTGCCAGCAGCGCCAGCTACGAGCAGTACTTC
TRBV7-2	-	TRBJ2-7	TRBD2	CASSSGLAGPTEQYF	TGTGCCAGCAGCTCGGGACTAGCGGGACCCACTGAGCAGTACTTC
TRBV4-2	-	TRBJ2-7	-	CASSPPQSYEQYF	TGTGCCAGCAGTCCCCCTCAGTCCTACGAGCAGTACTTC
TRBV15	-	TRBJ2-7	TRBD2	CATSRDTAGGSYEQYF	TGTGCCACCAGCAGAGATACGGCGGGAGGGTCCTACGAGCAGTACTTC
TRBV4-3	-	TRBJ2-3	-	CASSQGYLDGGTDTQYF	TGCGCCAGCAGCCAAGGATACCTAGACGGGGGCACAGATACGCAGTATTTT
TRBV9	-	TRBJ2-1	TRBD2	CASSVEGLAGDPWEYNEQFF	TGTGCCAGCAGCGTAGAGGGACTAGCGGGAGACCCTTGGGAATACAATGAGCAGTTCTTC
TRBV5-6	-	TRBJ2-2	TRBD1	CASSSGQPTGELFF	TGTGCCAGCAGCTCGGGACAGCCCACCGGGGAGCTGTTTTTT